Each of the 19 T cell receptor beta chains below was sequenced from the same sample in a study of T cell responses to AZD1222 COVID-19 vaccine. Method: immunoSEQ multiplex PCR; TCRdb's copy keeps in-frame clones and lacks some. There are over 60,000 clones in the sample; 70% to 80% occur only once, and around 25% lies in the top ten. Sequences were derived from peripheral blood, sampled on day 0 of MenACWY control vaccination. These receptors all come from an adult in good health.

The V gene is TRBV10-1, the J gene TRBJ2-7; D not certain. V gave up 0 bases and J gave up 5 bases, with 23 bases separating them. This CDR3 has 18 amino acids. Germline assignment: CDR1 WNHNN and CDR2 SYGVQD (reference sequence). The CDR3 is CASSESTLWQPNQDEQYF. CDR3 coding DNA: TGCGCCAGCAGTGAGTCGACTCTATGGCAGCCCAATCAAGACGAGCAGTACTTC.

V gene TRBV23-1 combines with J gene TRBJ2-7, with 9 positions matching TRBD1. TRBV23-1 is reported as an ORF; its role is uncertain. This CDR3 spans 16 amino acids. With V trimmed by 0 bases and J by 5 bases, 8 bases remained unmatched. The CDR3 region is CASSQSDARTGDEQYF. In DNA, the CDR3 is TGCGCCAGCAGTCAATCCGACGCCAGGACAGGGGACGAGCAGTACTTC.

In this sample, this clone turned up once. V gene TRBV19 combines with J gene TRBJ1-3; D is unclear. The germline gives CDR1 LNHDA, CDR2 SQIVND (reference sequence). Trimming removed 3 bases from V and 0 bases from J, with 9 bases in between. The CDR3 runs to 15 residues. Here the CDR3 reads CASSISRASGNTIYF. The DNA of the CDR3 is TGTGCCAGTAGTATTAGCCGTGCCTCTGGAAACACCATATATTTT. Using reference TRBV19 and TRBJ1-3 for the parts outside the CDR3, the full variable domain is DGGITQSPKYLFRKEGQNVTLSCEQNLNHDAMYWYRQDPGQGLRLIYYSQIVNDFQKGDIAEGYSVSREKKESFPLTVTSAQKNPTAFYLCASSISRASGNTIYFGEGSWLTVV.

V gene TRBV7-8 combines with J gene TRBJ2-1; 12 bases fit TRBD2. CDR1 is SGHVS, CDR2 FQNEAQ, per germline. Trimming at V came to 5 bases and at J to 6 bases, leaving 5 bases not matched to a gene. CDR3 length: 15 residues. The DNA for the CDR3 is TGTGCCAGCAGCCCCGGACTAGCGGGGATCAATGAGCAGTTCTTC. The encoded protein is CASSPGLAGINEQFF.

The chain carries TRBV7-6 and TRBJ2-3; 13 bases match TRBD2. The CDR3 runs 15 residues. Germline CDR1 is SGHVS and CDR2 is FNYEAQ. Losses at the gene ends were 5 bases for V and 4 bases for J; bases not matched to a gene: 3. This chain's CDR3 is CASSELAGGADTQYF. The CDR3 nucleotides read TGTGCCAGCAGCGAACTAGCGGGAGGGGCAGATACGCAGTATTTT.

This clone was recorded only once. This chain joins TRBV2 and TRBJ1-1; D possibly corresponds to TRBD1 (5 bases). Trimming left V 4 bases short and J 5 bases short, with 14 bases between. Germline CDR1 is SNHLY and CDR2 is FYNNEI. This CDR3 spans 14 amino acids. The CDR3 nucleotides are TGTGCCAGCAGTGTACCCCTTGAGGGGACTGAAGCTTTCTTT. Protein sequence: CASSVPLEGTEAFF.

The chain uses TRBV27 and TRBJ1-1; D call uncertain. CDR1 and CDR2 from the germline V gene are MNHEY and SMNVEV (reference sequence). CDR3 length: 15 amino acids. V gave up 2 bases and J gave up 4 bases, with 14 bases separating them. In nucleotides, the CDR3 is TGTGCCAGCAGTTTACGGAAGACGGAGGGCACTGAAGCTTTCTTT. Translated, it gives CASSLRKTEGTEAFF.

This chain joins TRBV5-1 and TRBJ2-3; TRBD2 might be the D (6 bases). Trimming removed 0 bases from V and 3 bases from J, with 14 bases in between. The CDR3 has 16 residues. CDR1 and CDR2 (germline): SGHRS, YFSETQ. The CDR3 DNA reads TGCGCCAGCAGCTTGGCCGCGGGAAAAGGGACAGATACGCAGTATTTT. The encoded protein is CASSLAAGKGTDTQYF.

The J gene is TRBJ1-5, the V gene TRBV16, with TRBD1 identical over 8 bases. The CDR3 has 20 residues. Trimming took 4 bases from V and 2 from J; bases not matched to a gene: 19. Germline values: CDR1 KGHSY, CDR2 FQNENV. Here the CDR3 DNA reads TGTGCCAGCAGCCCTTCCTCCTTAGGACAGGGAAGAGGACGCAATCAGCCCCAGCATTTT. It specifies CASSPSSLGQGRGRNQPQHF.

A remark on this clone: A read error may produce the germline difference seen at one junction end. The chain is built from TRBV7-7 and TRBJ2-5; D not certain. CDR1 is SSHAT, CDR2 FNYEAQ, per germline (reference sequence). The CDR3 sequence is 15 residues long. The CDR3 DNA reads TGTGCTAGCAGCTTGACCGGACGGCCCCAAGAGACCCAGTACTTC. Translating it yields CASSLTGRPQETQYF. Filled out from reference TRBV7-7 and TRBJ2-5, the complete variable domain reads GAGVSQSPRYKVTKRGQDVTLRCDPISSHATLYWYQQALGQGPEFLTYFNYEAQPDKSGLPSDRFSAERPEGSISTLTIQRTEQRDSAMYRCASSLTGRPQETQYFGPGTRLLVL.

The chain is built from TRBV7-2 and TRBJ2-7; a weak D match, TRBD2 (6 bases). Trimming stripped 1 base from V and 7 bases from J, with 14 bases between. Germline lookup yields CDR1 SGHTA and CDR2 FQGNSA. The CDR3 consists of 14 residues. The CDR3 sequence: CASSLDGGRREQYF. CDR3 bases: TGTGCCAGCAGCTTAGACGGGGGTCGTCGAGAGCAGTACTTC.

The chain joins TRBV7-2 to TRBJ1-1; D is perhaps TRBD1 (5 bases). With 2 bases removed from V and 8 bases from J, the gap between germline ends came to 12 bases. From germline, CDR1 is SGHTA and CDR2 FQGNSA. CDR3 size: 13 residues. The CDR3 DNA reads TGTGCCAGCAGCTTAACAGGACGGAGAGAAGCTTTCTTT. Translation: CASSLTGRREAFF.

The DNA of the CDR3 is TGTGCCTGGAGTTTTAGCGGGAGGTCGTATACGGAGCAGTTCTTC. It yields the protein CAWSFSGRSYTEQFF. This chain links TRBV30 with TRBJ2-1, with TRBD2 matching 10 bases. V was clipped by 2 bases and J by 10 bases; unmatched bases: 11. Germline CDR1 and CDR2: GTSNPN and SVGIG (reference sequence). The CDR3 spans 15 residues.

This clone was observed once. The gene calls are TRBV16 and TRBJ1-2; D unresolved. V lost 2 bases and J 4 bases, leaving 14 bases between the germline ends. Germline V gene data show CDR1 as KGHSY and CDR2 as FQNENV. The CDR3 sequence is 15 residues long. The CDR3 nucleotides read TGTGCCAGCAGCCAAGCCCCAGAGGACTTCTATGGCTACACCTTC. Amino acids: CASSQAPEDFYGYTF. The whole variable domain, remainder taken from reference TRBV16 and TRBJ1-2, is GEEVAQTPKHLVRGEGQKAKLYCAPIKGHSYVFWYQQVLKNEFKFLISFQNENVFDETGMPKERFSAKCLPNSPCSLEIQATKLEDSAVYFCASSQAPEDFYGYTFGSGTRLTVV.

This clone occurred a few times. This sequence joins TRBV7-8 and TRBJ1-6, with 7 bases fitting TRBD1. Losses at the gene ends were 6 bases for V and 7 bases for J; bases not matched to a gene: 6. This CDR3 is built from 14 residues. The germline V gene encodes CDR1 SGHVS and CDR2 FQNEAQ. DNA of the CDR3: TGTGCCAGCAGGGCCGGGACAGTCAATTCACCCCTCCACTTT. Its translation: CASRAGTVNSPLHF.

The chain combines TRBV18 with TRBJ2-4, with D uncertain. CDR1 and CDR2 (germline): KGHSH, LQKENI. Trimming removed 3 bases from V and 6 bases from J, with 15 bases in between. This CDR3 comprises 15 residues. The CDR3 DNA reads as TGTGCCAGCTCACCCGACGGTGGATTCGGAAACATTCAGTACTTC. It yields the protein CASSPDGGFGNIQYF. Combining the CDR3 with reference TRBV18 and TRBJ2-4 gives the whole variable domain NAGVMQNPRHLVRRRGQEARLRCSPMKGHSHVYWYRQLPEEGLKFMVYLQKENIIDESGMPKERFSAEFPKEGPSILRIQQVVRGDSAAYFCASSPDGGFGNIQYFGAGTRLSVL.

V and J are TRBV29-1 and TRBJ1-1; the D gene is possibly TRBD1 (5 bases). This CDR3 is built from 12 residues. The V gene's germline CDR1 is SQVTM and CDR2 ANQGSEA. The V gene lost 4 bases and the J gene lost 5 bases, with 11 bases spanning the gap. The CDR3 loop reads CSVVGGETEAFF. The CDR3 DNA sequence: TGCAGCGTTGTTGGGGGGGAGACTGAAGCTTTCTTT.

The chain is built from TRBV12-3 or TRBV12-4 and TRBJ1-6; no firm D call. This CDR3 contains 13 residues. Trimming left V 5 bases short and J 9 bases short, with 11 bases between. The CDR3 sequence is CASSTREGSPLHF. DNA of the CDR3: TGTGCCAGCAGTACAAGGGAGGGTTCACCCCTCCACTTT.

This chain connects TRBV30 to TRBJ2-1; TRBD1 aligns across 8 bases. The CDR3 length is 16 residues. The germline V gene encodes CDR1 GTSNPN and CDR2 SVGIG (reference sequence). Trimming cost V 4 bases and J 3 bases; bases outside gene matches: 11. CDR3 loop: CAWTPLRDRIYNEQFF. The CDR3 DNA is TGTGCCTGGACTCCACTCCGGGACAGGATCTACAATGAGCAGTTCTTC.